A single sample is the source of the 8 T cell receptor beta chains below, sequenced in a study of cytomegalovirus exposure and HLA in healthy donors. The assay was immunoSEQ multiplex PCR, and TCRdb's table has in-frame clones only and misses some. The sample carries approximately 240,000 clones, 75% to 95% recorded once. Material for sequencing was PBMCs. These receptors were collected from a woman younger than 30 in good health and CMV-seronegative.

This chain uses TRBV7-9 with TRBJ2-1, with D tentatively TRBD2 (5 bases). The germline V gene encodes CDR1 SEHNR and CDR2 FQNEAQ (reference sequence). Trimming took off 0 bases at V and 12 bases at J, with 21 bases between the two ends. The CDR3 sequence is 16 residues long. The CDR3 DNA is TGTGCCAGCAGCTTAGCTTGGAGGACTTCCGAAGATAGGCAGTTCTTC. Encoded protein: CASSLAWRTSEDRQFF.

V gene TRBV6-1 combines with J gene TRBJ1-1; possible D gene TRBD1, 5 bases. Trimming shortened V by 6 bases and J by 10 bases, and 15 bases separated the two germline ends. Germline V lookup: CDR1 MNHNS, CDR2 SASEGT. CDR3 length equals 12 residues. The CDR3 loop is CASRFAGGRAFF. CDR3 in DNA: TGTGCCAGCAGGTTCGCGGGGGGACGAGCTTTCTTT.

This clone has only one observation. CDR3 DNA: TGCGCCAGCAAAACTCGGGGGGGCTCGGTCTTCGAGACCCAGTACTTC. This gives the protein CASKTRGGSVFETQYF. This chain joins TRBV5-1 and TRBJ2-5; 8 bases are a match to TRBD2. V was pared by 6 bases and J by 5 bases, with 15 bases of the junction left unmatched. Germline CDR1 SGHRS, CDR2 YFSETQ. The CDR3 spans 16 residues.

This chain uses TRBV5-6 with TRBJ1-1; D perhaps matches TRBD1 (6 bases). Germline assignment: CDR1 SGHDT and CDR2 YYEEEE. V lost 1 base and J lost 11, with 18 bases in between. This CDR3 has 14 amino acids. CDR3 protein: CASSLYRDGVRAFF. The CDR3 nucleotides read TGTGCCAGCAGCTTGTACAGGGACGGGGTTAGGGCTTTCTTT. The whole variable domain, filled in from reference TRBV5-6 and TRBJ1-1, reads DAGVTQSPTHLIKTRGQQVTLRCSPKSGHDTVSWYQQALGQGPQFIFQYYEEEERQRGNFPDRFSGHQFPNYSSELNVNALLLGDSALYLCASSLYRDGVRAFFGQGTRLTVV.

The CDR3 sequence is CASMGVVSYNEQFF. The CDR3 region has the DNA TGCGCCAGCATGGGAGTCGTCTCCTACAATGAGCAGTTCTTC. The rearrangement links TRBV5-1 to TRBJ2-1; tentatively, D is TRBD2 (5 bases). The V gene's germline CDR1 is SGHRS and CDR2 YFSETQ. The CDR3 has 14 amino acids. V was clipped by 6 bases and J by 0 bases, with 10 bases between them.

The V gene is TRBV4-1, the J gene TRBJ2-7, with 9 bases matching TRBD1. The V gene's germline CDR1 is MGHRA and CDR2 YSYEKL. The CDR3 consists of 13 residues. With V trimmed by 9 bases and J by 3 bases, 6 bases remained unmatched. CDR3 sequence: CASRGTGSYEQYF. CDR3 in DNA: TGCGCCAGTAGGGGGACAGGGAGCTACGAGCAGTACTTC.

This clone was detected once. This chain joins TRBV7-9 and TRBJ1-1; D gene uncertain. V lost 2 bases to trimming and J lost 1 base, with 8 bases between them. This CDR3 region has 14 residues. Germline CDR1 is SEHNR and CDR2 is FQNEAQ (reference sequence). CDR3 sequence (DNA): TGTGCCAGCAGCTTAAGACGGGAGAACACTGAAGCTTTCTTT. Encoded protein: CASSLRRENTEAFF.

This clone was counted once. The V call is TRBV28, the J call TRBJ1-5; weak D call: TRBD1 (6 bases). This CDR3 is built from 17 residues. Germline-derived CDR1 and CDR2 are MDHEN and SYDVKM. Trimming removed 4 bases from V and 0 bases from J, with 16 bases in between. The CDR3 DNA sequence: TGTGCCAGCAGTTATTGGGGCAGGGGTTATAGCAATCAGCCCCAGCATTTT. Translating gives CASSYWGRGYSNQPQHF.